This T cell receptor (beta chain) is from a study of cytomegalovirus exposure and HLA in healthy donors. Study in general: Prior work identified around 120 million unique TCR beta sequences in around 170 million T cells. About 85 million unique TCRs from HLA-typed donors were held in an early release of data. Notes on the study in general: Likely technical artifact: a cluster of highly shared sequence variants. Some V segments, including TRBV6-2 and TRBV6-3, were excluded as indistinguishable.

PCR employed 60 Vbeta and 13 Jbeta primers. Only in-frame clones appear in the TCRdb table, and some are missing; sequencing was by immunoSEQ multiplex PCR. Seen here are about 210,000 clones, 75% to 80% observed once, and the top ten hold 11% to 15%. This CDR3 region has 16 residues. Losses at the gene ends were 4 bases for V and 6 bases for J; bases not matched to a gene: 15. Germline loops: CDR1 MNHEY, CDR2 SMNVEV (reference sequence). As concerns this clone: Its antigen is still unknown.

The receptor was isolated from a woman in her 30s in good health and CMV-seropositive. The chain combines TRBV27 with TRBJ2-7; TRBD2 matches 7 bases. Sequences were obtained from PBMCs. CDR3 protein: CASSYAHPGGGSEQYF. In DNA form, the CDR3 reads TGTGCCAGCAGTTATGCCCACCCTGGCGGGGGATCCGAGCAGTACTTC.